This T cell receptor (beta chain) was identified in a study of human T cells and chemical hapten exposure. Study at large: Mainly, slight library volume differences in the pool made TCR yields vary.

This clonotype occurred a few times. Its target is unknown. With 0 bases removed from V and 2 bases from J, the gap between germline ends came to 26 bases. The CDR3 contains 20 residues. Germline values: CDR1 MNHEY, CDR2 SVGAGI. General study findings and limits: The study found that DPC sensitization did not change TCRs above 1 in 1000 frequency.

Time point given: healthy volunteer bleed at 6 weeks. The study extracted total RNA from unfractionated whole blood. The library tagged each cDNA molecule with unique molecular identifiers. In the authors' methods: TCRs per sample had a median of approximately 96,000 and ranged from 23,224 to 690,600. TCRdb fed the RACE reads into MiXCR, producing one record per CDR3 protein. The V and J calls, along with clone size, are taken from TCRdb and not from the paper's own processing. Found here are about 82,000 distinct CDR3 sequences, over 6.5% of them singletons; the top ten hold less than 2%. This chain connects TRBV6-5 to TRBJ2-7, with D possibly being TRBD2 (8 bases). This TCR was sampled from a male donor in good health. Some clones in this sample may be carry-over from other donors' samples. Sequenced: whole blood. The CDR3: CASSYSDREPGTSTAYEQYF. The CDR3 DNA is TGTGCCAGCAGTTACTCTGACAGGGAACCCGGGACTAGTACAGCCTACGAGCAGTACTTC.